The sequence of this T cell receptor (beta chain) was determined in a study of shared clonotypes between healthy human individuals. Study-wide results and caveats: Among a few donors, approximately 5% of naive CD4 clonotypes were found in common.

About this clone itself: Its antigen is unidentified.

TCRdb's table, derived via immunoSEQ multiplex PCR, lists solely in-frame clones and lacks some. The table lists 170,000 or so clones, 65% to 80% of them singletons. The CDR3 is 17 residues long. Trimming took 4 bases from V and 2 from J; bases not matched to a gene: 4. CDR1 and CDR2 from the germline V gene are SGHRS and YFSETQ. Every donor was a Caucasian adult from Nashville, Tennessee. The chain links TRBV5-1 to TRBJ2-1; 15 bases are shared with TRBD2. This TCR was recovered from a man aged 30 to 39 in good health. Sequences were obtained from memory CD4+ T cells sorted from blood. This sample's subset: CD45RA-negative fraction. The CDR3, as DNA: TGCGCCAGCAGCGCGGGACTAGCGGGAGGAACCTACAATGAGCAGTTCTTC. Its translation: CASSAGLAGGTYNEQFF.